Sequencing of this T cell receptor (beta chain) was carried out in a study of T-cell memory formation after mild COVID-19. V gave up 2 bases and J gave up 0 bases; unmatched junction bases: 3. CDR3 length equals 15 residues. CDR1 is LGHDT, CDR2 YNNKEL, per germline (reference sequence). Concerning this clonotype: Its antigen is undetermined.

Overall study findings and caveats: Pre-infection memory carried some responding clones, suggesting that cross-reactive memory joined. Contracting CD4+ clones sat mainly in CM and EM; CD8+ in EMRA.

TCRdb reprocessed the 5' RACE reads via MiXCR and lists one record per CDR3 protein. The data show over 95,000 distinct CDR3 sequences, with 22% seen just once and about 42% held by the top ten. The clonotype was recovered from a man younger than 35 who had mild COVID-19 (a few samples of this study predate the infection). Cell type and time point are not known. The sequencing input was PBMCs or a T cell subset sorted from them (not recorded which). The chain employs TRBV3-1 and TRBJ2-5, with TRBD2 matching 7 bases. The CDR3 sequence is CASSQTGGHQETQYF. The CDR3 DNA reads TGTGCCAGCAGCCAAACGGGGGGACACCAAGAGACCCAGTACTTC.